This T cell receptor (beta chain) was identified in a study of CD8 T cells in Susac syndrome. Random hexamers served to reverse transcribe roughly 0.5 to 1 ug RNA. Each CDR3 protein is one row after TCRdb ran MiXCR on the immunoSEQ multiplex PCR reads. The sample lists 150,000 to 200,000 distinct CDR3 sequences, approximately 95% occurring once. The CDR3 loop spans 14 amino acids. Germline V gene data show CDR1 as SQVTM and CDR2 as ANQGSEA. Trimming removed 8 bases from V and 2 bases from J, with 19 bases in between. This sequence was found in a human donor with Susac syndrome. This rearrangement joins TRBV29-1 to TRBJ2-7, with D maybe TRBD1 (7 bases). The sequenced sample was CD8+ T cells from PBMCs. CDR3 bases: TGCAGCTATCGCACAGGGGACTTAACCTACGAGCAGTACTTC. Translated, it gives CSYRTGDLTYEQYF.